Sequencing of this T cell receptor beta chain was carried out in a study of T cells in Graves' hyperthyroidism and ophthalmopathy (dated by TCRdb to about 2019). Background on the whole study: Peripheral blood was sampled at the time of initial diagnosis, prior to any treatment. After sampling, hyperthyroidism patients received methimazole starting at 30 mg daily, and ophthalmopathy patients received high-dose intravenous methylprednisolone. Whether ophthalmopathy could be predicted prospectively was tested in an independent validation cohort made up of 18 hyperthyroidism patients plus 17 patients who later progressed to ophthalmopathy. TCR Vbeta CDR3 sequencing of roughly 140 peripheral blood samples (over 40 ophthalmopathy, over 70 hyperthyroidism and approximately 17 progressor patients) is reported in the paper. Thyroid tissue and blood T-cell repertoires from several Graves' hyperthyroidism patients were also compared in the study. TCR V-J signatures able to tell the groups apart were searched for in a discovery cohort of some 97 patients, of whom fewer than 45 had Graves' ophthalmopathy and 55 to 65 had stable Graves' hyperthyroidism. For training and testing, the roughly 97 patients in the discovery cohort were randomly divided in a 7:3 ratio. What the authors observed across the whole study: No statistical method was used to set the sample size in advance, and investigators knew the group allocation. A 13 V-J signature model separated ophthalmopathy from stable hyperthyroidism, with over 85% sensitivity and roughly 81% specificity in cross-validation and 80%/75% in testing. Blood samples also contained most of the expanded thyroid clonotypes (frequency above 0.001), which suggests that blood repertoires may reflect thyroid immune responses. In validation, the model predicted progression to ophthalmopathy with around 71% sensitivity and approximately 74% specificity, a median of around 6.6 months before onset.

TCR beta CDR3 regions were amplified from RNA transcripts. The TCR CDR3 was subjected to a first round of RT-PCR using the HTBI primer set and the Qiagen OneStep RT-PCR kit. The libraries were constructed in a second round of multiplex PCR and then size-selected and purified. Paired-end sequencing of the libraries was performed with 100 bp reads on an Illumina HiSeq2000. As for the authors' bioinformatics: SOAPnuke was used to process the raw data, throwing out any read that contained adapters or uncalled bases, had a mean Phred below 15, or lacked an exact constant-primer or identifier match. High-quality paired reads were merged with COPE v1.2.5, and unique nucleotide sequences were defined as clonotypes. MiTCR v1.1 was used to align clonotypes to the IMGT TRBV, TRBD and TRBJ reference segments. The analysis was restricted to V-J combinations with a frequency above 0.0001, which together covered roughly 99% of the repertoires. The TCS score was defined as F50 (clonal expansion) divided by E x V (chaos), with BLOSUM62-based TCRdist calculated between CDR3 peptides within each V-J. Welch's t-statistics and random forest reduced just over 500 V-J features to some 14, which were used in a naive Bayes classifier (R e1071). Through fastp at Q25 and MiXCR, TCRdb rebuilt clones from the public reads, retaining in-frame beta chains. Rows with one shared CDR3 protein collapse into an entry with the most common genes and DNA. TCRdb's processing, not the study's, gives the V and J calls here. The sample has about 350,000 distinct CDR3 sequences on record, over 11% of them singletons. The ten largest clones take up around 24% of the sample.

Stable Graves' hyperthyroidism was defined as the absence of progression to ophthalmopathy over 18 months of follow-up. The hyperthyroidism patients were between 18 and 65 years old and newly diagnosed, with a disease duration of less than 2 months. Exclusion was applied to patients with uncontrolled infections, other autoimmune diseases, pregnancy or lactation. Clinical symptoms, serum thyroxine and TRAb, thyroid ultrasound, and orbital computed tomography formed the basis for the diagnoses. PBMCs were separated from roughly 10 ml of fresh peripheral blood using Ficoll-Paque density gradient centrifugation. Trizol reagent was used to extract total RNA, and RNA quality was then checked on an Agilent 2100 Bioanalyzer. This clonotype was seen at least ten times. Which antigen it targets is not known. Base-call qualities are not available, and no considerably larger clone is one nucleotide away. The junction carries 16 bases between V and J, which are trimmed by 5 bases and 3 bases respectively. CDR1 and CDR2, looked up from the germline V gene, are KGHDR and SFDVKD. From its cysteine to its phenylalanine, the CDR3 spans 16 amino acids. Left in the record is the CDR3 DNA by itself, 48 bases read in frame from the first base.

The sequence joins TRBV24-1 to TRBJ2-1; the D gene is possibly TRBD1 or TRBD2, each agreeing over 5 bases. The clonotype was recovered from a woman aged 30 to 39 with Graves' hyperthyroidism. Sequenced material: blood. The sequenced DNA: TGTGCCACCAGTGTGACGGGGCCCCTAAACTACAATGAGCAGTTCTTC. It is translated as CATSVTGPLNYNEQFF.